The 2 T cell receptor beta chains in this list originate from one sample, sequenced in a study of blood T cell repertoires in COVID-19. Profiled with immunoSEQ multiplex PCR; TCRdb holds only in-frame clones, not every one. The table has over 150,000 clones, 85% to 95% seen once. The specimen was peripheral blood. Every receptor here comes from a middle-aged man with acute or convalescent COVID-19.

The rearrangement joins TRBV18 to TRBJ2-2, with 13 bases fitting TRBD2. The V and J ends lost 0 bases and 5 bases, in that order; junction bases with no gene match: 9. The CDR3 runs to 19 residues. Germline V gene data show CDR1 as KGHSH and CDR2 as LQKENI. CDR3 nucleotides: TGTGCCAGCTCACCACCTCGAATCGGACTAGCGGGAGTGACCGGGGAGCTGTTTTTT. This gives the protein CASSPPRIGLAGVTGELFF.

This sequence joins TRBV20-1 and TRBJ1-2; D uncertain. Germline CDR1 DFQATT, CDR2 SNEGSKA (reference sequence). This CDR3 is 11 amino acids long. The CDR3 region is CRADGNYGYTF. Written as DNA, the CDR3 is TGCAGAGCGGACGGAAACTATGGCTACACCTTC.